The 8 T cell receptor beta chains below were found in one sample sequenced in a study of Ad26.COV2.S vaccination and SARS-CoV-2 variants. Profiled with immunoSEQ multiplex PCR; TCRdb holds only in-frame clones, not every one. This table has 300,000 to 400,000 clones, around 81% appearing once. Treatment indicated: roughly 19 received Ad26.COV2.S at low or high dose, single or two shots; 5 received placebo; per-sample allocation not given. The investigators took samples on day 63 after the first vaccine or placebo injection. The sample consisted of peripheral blood, taken in a trial of Ad26.COV2.S vaccine versus placebo. The origin of the receptors is a person between 18 and 65 years old who received the Ad26.COV2.S COVID-19 vaccine or a placebo.

The chain carries TRBV4-1 and TRBJ2-1; the match to TRBD2 covers 10 bases. The germline V gene encodes CDR1 MGHRA and CDR2 YSYEKL. This CDR3 region has 18 residues. With 4 bases clipped from V and 0 bases from J, the junction kept 9 bases outside the gene matches. The DNA of the CDR3 is TGCGCCAGCAGCCTTTTGGAGCGGGGGGGCCCCTCCTACAATGAGCAGTTCTTC. Its translation is CASSLLERGGPSYNEQFF.

The rearrangement joins TRBV29-1 to TRBJ2-3, with 14 bases aligning to TRBD2. CDR1 and CDR2 from the germline V gene are SQVTM and ANQGSEA. V gave up 7 bases and J gave up 2 bases; unmatched junction bases: 2. CDR3 length equals 14 residues. The CDR3 spells CSGTSGGITDTQYF. CDR3 bases: TGCAGCGGGACTAGCGGGGGGATCACAGATACGCAGTATTTT.

The chain employs TRBV5-1 and TRBJ2-5; 7 bases fit TRBD1. J lost 5 bases, V lost 2 bases, and 12 bases had no gene match. This CDR3 has 16 amino acids. Germline lookup yields CDR1 SGHRS and CDR2 YFSETQ. CDR3 DNA: TGCGCCAGCAGCTTAGGTTTATTGGGGACAGAGGAGACCCAGTACTTC. Translating gives CASSLGLLGTEETQYF.

The chain uses TRBV18 and TRBJ1-4, with no clear D. The CDR3 is made up of 15 amino acids. Germline-derived CDR1 and CDR2 are KGHSH and LQKENI. Trimming took off 1 base at V and 5 bases at J, with 11 bases between the two ends. The CDR3 DNA sequence: TGTGCCAGCTCACCACGTCACGGTTTAAATGAAAAACTGTTTTTT. Translating gives CASSPRHGLNEKLFF.

V gene TRBV28 combines with J gene TRBJ2-6; D uncertain. Looked up from germline, CDR1 is MDHEN and CDR2 is SYDVKM. The CDR3 has 17 residues. The ends were cut back, 1 base at V and 2 bases at J, with 12 bases in the middle. The DNA of the CDR3 is TGTGCCAGCAGTTTATTTTCCCGTCGCACTGGGGCCAACGTCCTGACTTTC. Protein product: CASSLFSRRTGANVLTF.

The J gene is TRBJ2-1, the V gene TRBV2; the D gene is possibly TRBD2 (5 bases). Germline values: CDR1 SNHLY, CDR2 FYNNEI. V was pared by 2 bases and J by 9 bases, with 11 bases between. This CDR3 is 13 amino acids long. CDR3 sequence: CASSEWLAGEQFF. CDR3 DNA sequence: TGTGCCAGCAGTGAATGGCTAGCCGGTGAGCAGTTCTTC.

CDR3 sequence: CASSPGARGVTDTQYF. CDR3 coding DNA: TGTGCCAGCTCACCCGGTGCCCGGGGAGTAACAGATACGCAGTATTTT. The chain has TRBV18 and TRBJ2-3; D perhaps matches TRBD2 (5 bases). V gave up 3 bases and J gave up 3 bases, with 16 bases separating them. The CDR3 totals 16 residues. Germline V gene sequence: CDR1 KGHSH, CDR2 LQKENI.

DNA for the CDR3: TGCGCCAGCAGCCAGGACCGAGAAGCCTACGAGCAGTACTTC. Its protein is CASSQDREAYEQYF. The rearrangement uses TRBV5-1 and TRBJ2-7; D not certain. The V and J ends lost 4 bases and 2 bases respectively, with 13 bases between them. CDR3 length: 14 residues. Germline lookup yields CDR1 SGHRS and CDR2 YFSETQ.